This T cell receptor beta chain was identified during a study of T cell repertoires in cytomegalovirus infection. In the study overall: Indications came from public TCR beta signatures; they pointed to CMV infection and to a matching HLA type. Broader study findings: Ex vivo, HLA-C-restricted CMV-specific TCR beta clonotypes prevailed over the rest of the response. Accumulated public TCR beta family frequency recognized individuals carrying CMV together with the relevant HLA.

This clonotype was seen at least ten times. What it binds is unknown. TCRdb processed the reads anew with MiXCR; each CDR3 protein has one entry. The table has about 260,000 distinct CDR3 sequences, approximately 9.2% seen once. J lost 3 bases, V lost 6 bases, and 4 bases had no gene match. This CDR3 spans 14 amino acids. This TCR derives from a human donor in good health (CMV status not recorded). Some clones in this sample may be carry-over from other donors' samples. The source material was PBMCs. The chain is built from TRBV12-3 or TRBV12-4 and TRBJ2-3; TRBD2 aligns across 9 bases. The CDR3 nucleotides are TGTGCCAGCAGCAGCGGGGGGAGGACAGATACGCAGTATTTT. This translates into CASSSGGRTDTQYF.